This T cell receptor (beta chain) was identified during a study of cytomegalovirus exposure and HLA in healthy donors. General observations from the study: Many donors carried some public TCRs, although rarity characterized most TCR sequences.

Turning to this clone: Its specificity is not known.

The table came from immunoSEQ multiplex PCR; TCRdb's copy has only in-frame clones and leaves some out. The table records approximately 150,000 clones, about 83% of them present only once. The sequencing sample was made of PBMCs. This receptor was obtained from a woman in her twenties or thirties in good health and CMV-seronegative.

CDR3 sequence (DNA): TGTGCCAGCAGTGAACGGCTAGAACCCTACGAGCAGTACTTC. Its translation is CASSERLEPYEQYF. This chain joins TRBV2 and TRBJ2-7; D is ambiguous. The CDR3 runs 14 residues. The germline CDR1 and CDR2 sequences are SNHLY and FYNNEI. V was trimmed by 2 bases and J by 2 bases, leaving 10 bases between them.